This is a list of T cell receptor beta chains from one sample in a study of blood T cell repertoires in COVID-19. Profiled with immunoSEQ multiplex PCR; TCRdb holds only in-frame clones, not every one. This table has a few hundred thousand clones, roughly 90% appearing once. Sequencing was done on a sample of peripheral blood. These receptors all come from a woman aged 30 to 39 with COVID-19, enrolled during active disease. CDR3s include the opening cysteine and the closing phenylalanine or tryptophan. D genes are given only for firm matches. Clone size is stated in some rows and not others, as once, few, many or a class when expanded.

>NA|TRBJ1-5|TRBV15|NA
CATSTGVEGHQPQHF
TGTGCCACCAGCACCGGGGTGGAGGGGCACCAGCCCCAGCATTTT
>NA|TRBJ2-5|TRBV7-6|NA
CASSLGRGPRQETQYF
TGTGCCAGCAGCTTAGGTCGCGGGCCACGCCAAGAGACCCAGTACTTC
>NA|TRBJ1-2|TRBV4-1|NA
CASSQDSGGNGYTF
TGCGCCAGCAGCCAAGACTCGGGGGGCAATGGCTACACCTTC
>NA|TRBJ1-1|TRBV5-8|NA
CASKLNWVQGLFGNTEAFF
TGTGCCAGCAAATTAAATTGGGTACAGGGCCTATTTGGGAACACTGAAGCTTTCTTT
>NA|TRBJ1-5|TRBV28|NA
CASSFMPSTIGNQPQHF
TGTGCCAGCAGTTTTATGCCATCTACCATCGGCAATCAGCCCCAGCATTTT
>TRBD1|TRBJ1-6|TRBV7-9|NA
CASSSGQGGSPLHF
TGTGCCAGCAGCTCGGGACAGGGAGGTTCACCCCTCCACTTT
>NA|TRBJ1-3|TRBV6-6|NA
CASSAFRGRVGNTIYF
TGTGCCAGCAGTGCCTTTCGGGGTAGGGTGGGAAACACCATATATTTT
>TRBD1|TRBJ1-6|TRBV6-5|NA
CASSYEGADNSPLHF
TGTGCCAGCAGTTACGAGGGGGCAGATAATTCACCCCTCCACTTT
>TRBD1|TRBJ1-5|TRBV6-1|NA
CASSDRTGREFVPQHF
TGTGCCAGCAGTGATAGGACAGGGAGGGAATTTGTGCCCCAGCATTTT
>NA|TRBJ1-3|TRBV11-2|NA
CASSSPEGNTIYF
TGTGCCAGCAGCTCCCCTGAGGGAAACACCATATATTTT
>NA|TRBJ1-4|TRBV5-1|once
CASSLDVRRTATNEKLFF
TGCGCCAGCAGCTTGGACGTACGGAGGACAGCAACTAATGAAAAACTGTTTTTT